Given below is one TCR beta chain in context. The antigen remains unidentified. Using its own MiXCR run on the 5' RACE reads, TCRdb lists one record per CDR3 protein. The data contain 200,000 to 250,000 distinct CDR3 sequences, 7.5% of them singletons. Per germline, CDR1 SGHVS and CDR2 FNYEAQ. The germline V and J ends were trimmed by 2 bases and 6 bases, with 5 bases remaining between them. The CDR3 loop spans 12 amino acids. The data originate from a study of identical twins. Study-level points and caveats: Abundant cord blood beta clonotypes carried fewer insertions; memory repertoires showed none.

These data were also filed under a second study, of yellow fever vaccine responses in identical twins.

This clonotype was sampled from a woman aged 18-30 years in good health. The sample was CD8+ T cells sorted from blood. The rearrangement links TRBV7-6 to TRBJ2-1; D is unresolved. In DNA, the CDR3 is TGTGCCAGCAGCTTATTGAGCAATGAGCAGTTCTTC. Its protein is CASSLLSNEQFF.